One sample yielded the 8 T cell receptor beta chains listed below, sequenced in a study of blood T cells in healthy people across ages. Together with a sample-barcoded 5' primer, a J-beta primer mix was included in a second PCR lasting about 7 to 12 cycles. TCRdb fed the 5' RACE reads into MiXCR, producing one record per CDR3 protein. The table includes approximately 1.5 million distinct CDR3 sequences, 30% to 35% detected once. The sequenced sample consisted of blood. These receptors all come from a woman in her thirties in good health.

The chain uses TRBV7-9 and TRBJ2-3; TRBD1 agrees at 9 bases. The germline gives CDR1 SEHNR, CDR2 FQNEAQ (reference sequence). The CDR3 loop spans 17 amino acids. V was pared by 1 base and J by 4 bases, with 9 bases of the junction left unmatched. The CDR3 reads CASSLERATGGADTQYF. The CDR3 DNA follows: TGTGCCAGCAGCTTAGAAAGAGCGACAGGGGGGGCAGATACGCAGTATTTT.

The rearrangement uses TRBV24-1 and TRBJ2-1; TRBD2 is a possible D gene (7 bases). Germline lookup yields CDR1 KGHDR and CDR2 SFDVKD. The CDR3 has 14 amino acids. Between the trimmed V and J ends, which lost 7 bases and 6 bases, there was a span of 15 bases. The CDR3 is CATRGGAGANEQFF. The CDR3 DNA reads as TGTGCCACCAGAGGGGGGGCGGGGGCCAATGAGCAGTTCTTC.

There are a few counts of this clonotype. This chain joins TRBV25-1 and TRBJ2-7; TRBD1 matches 9 bases. CDR1 is MGHDK, CDR2 SYGVNS, per germline. The CDR3 totals 19 residues. After removal of 4 bases from V and 2 bases from J, the junction contained 18 bases not matched to a gene. The CDR3 loop is CASSGGSRLTGGLTYEQYF. As DNA, the CDR3 is TGTGCCAGCAGTGGAGGATCTCGGCTTACAGGGGGCTTGACCTACGAGCAGTACTTC.

This clonotype was seen more than once but under ten times. This chain links TRBV5-1 with TRBJ2-3, with 7 positions matching TRBD1. The CDR3 extends over 17 amino acids. Germline V gene data show CDR1 as SGHRS and CDR2 as YFSETQ. After removal of 2 bases from V and 1 base from J, the junction contained 10 bases not matched to a gene. For the CDR3, the DNA is TGCGCCAGCAGCTTAGGGACAGCGCCTAGGGGCACAGATACGCAGTATTTT. Encoded protein: CASSLGTAPRGTDTQYF. The complete variable domain, with remaining parts taken from reference TRBV5-1 and TRBJ2-3, reads KAGVTQTPRYLIKTRGQQVTLSCSPISGHRSVSWYQQTPGQGLQFLFEYFSETQRNKGNFPGRFSGRQFSNSRSEMNVSTLELGDSALYLCASSLGTAPRGTDTQYFGPGTRLTVL.

This clonotype was seen more than once but under ten times. The chain couples TRBV20-1 to TRBJ1-2; D not resolved. This CDR3 has 15 amino acids. V lost 4 bases, J lost 2 bases, and 17 bases lay in between. The V gene's germline CDR1 is DFQATT and CDR2 SNEGSKA (reference sequence). For the CDR3, the DNA is TGCAGTGCTAATAGCCCCTCCCTACCCAACTATGGCTACACCTTC. Translated: CSANSPSLPNYGYTF.

In regard to this clonotype: Since a much larger clone is just one base distant, this may be a read error. The rearrangement joins TRBV7-9 to TRBJ2-5; maybe TRBD2 (6 bases). The last part of the DNA fits TRBJ2-7 better; the J call may be wrong. There are 14 residues in the CDR3. Germline-derived CDR1 and CDR2 are SEHNR and FQNEAQ (reference sequence). In nucleotides, the CDR3 is TGTGCCAGCAGCTTAGGAGCGATGGGGGGCGAGCAGTACTTC. Its protein product is CASSLGAMGGEQYF.

This clonotype was found a few times. The chain joins TRBV10-3 to TRBJ2-4; 11 positions match TRBD2. The CDR3 consists of 17 residues. V trimming: 5 bases; J trimming: 1 base; junction bases outside the gene matches: 7. From germline, CDR1 is ENHRY and CDR2 SYGVKD. The CDR3 sequence is CAISSTSGSGAKNIQYF. DNA for the CDR3: TGTGCCATCAGTTCAACTAGCGGGAGCGGGGCCAAAAACATTCAGTACTTC.

The table lists this clonotype with a few counts. V usage is TRBV11-2 and J usage is TRBJ2-7; no clear D. CDR3 size: 13 residues. CDR1 and CDR2 (germline): SGHAT, FQNNGV. Between the trimmed V and J ends, which lost 0 bases and 3 bases, there was a span of 6 bases. The CDR3, as DNA: TGTGCCAGCAGCTTAGAACTCTACTACGAGCAGTACTTC. As protein: CASSLELYYEQYF.